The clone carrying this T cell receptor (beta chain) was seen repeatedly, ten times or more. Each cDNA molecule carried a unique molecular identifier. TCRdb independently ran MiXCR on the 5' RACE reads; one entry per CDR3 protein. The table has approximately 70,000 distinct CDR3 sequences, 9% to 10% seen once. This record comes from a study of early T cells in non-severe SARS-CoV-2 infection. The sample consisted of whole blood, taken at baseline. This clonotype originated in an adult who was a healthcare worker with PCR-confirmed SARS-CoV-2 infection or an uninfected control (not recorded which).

This chain's CDR3 is CASSFPTGVPSNTDTQYF. CDR3 nucleotides: TGTGCCAGCAGCTTTCCGACAGGGGTTCCGTCTAACACAGATACGCAGTATTTT. The J gene is TRBJ2-3, the V gene TRBV7-9, with TRBD1 matching over 8 bases. Trimming took 3 bases from V and 2 from J; bases not matched to a gene: 13. The CDR3 is made up of 18 amino acids. Germline CDR1 reads SEHNR; CDR2 reads FQNEAQ (reference sequence).